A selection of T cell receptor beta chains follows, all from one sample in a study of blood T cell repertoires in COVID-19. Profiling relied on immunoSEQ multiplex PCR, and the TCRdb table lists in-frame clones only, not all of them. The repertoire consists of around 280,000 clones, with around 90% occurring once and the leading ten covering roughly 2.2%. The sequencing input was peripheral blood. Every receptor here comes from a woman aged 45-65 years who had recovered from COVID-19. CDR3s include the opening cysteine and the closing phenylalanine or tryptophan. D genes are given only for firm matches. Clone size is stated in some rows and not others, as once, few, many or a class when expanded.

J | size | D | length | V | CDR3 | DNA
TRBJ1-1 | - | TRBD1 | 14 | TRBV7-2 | CASSRDRVSTEAFF | TGTGCCAGCAGCCGGGACAGGGTATCCACTGAAGCTTTCTTT
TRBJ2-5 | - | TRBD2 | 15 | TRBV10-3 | CAISETLAGGETQYF | TGTGCCATCAGTGAAACTCTAGCGGGAGGGGAGACCCAGTACTTC
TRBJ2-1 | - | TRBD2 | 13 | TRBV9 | CASSSMTSGEQFF | TGTGCCAGCAGCTCAATGACTAGCGGTGAGCAGTTCTTC
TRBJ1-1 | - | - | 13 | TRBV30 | CAWTGGWGTEAFF | TGTGCCTGGACTGGGGGCTGGGGAACTGAAGCTTTCTTT
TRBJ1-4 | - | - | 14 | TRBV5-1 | CASCEVGRGEKLFF | TGCGCCAGCTGCGAAGTGGGGCGCGGTGAAAAACTGTTTTTT
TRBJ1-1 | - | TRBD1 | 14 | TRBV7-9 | CASSRTGTNTEAFF | TGTGCCAGCAGCCGGACAGGGACGAACACTGAAGCTTTCTTT
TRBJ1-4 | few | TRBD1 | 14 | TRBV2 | CASSPGTVNEKLFF | TGTGCCAGCAGTCCCGGGACAGTTAATGAAAAACTGTTTTTT
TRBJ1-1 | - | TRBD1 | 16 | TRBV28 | CASSPLTGGSNTEAFF | TGTGCCAGCAGTCCCCTAACAGGGGGTTCAAACACTGAAGCTTTCTTT
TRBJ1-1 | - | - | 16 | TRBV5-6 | CASSSPAESMNTEAFF | TGTGCCAGCAGCTCGCCCGCCGAGTCTATGAACACTGAAGCTTTCTTT
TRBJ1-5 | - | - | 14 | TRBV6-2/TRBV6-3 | CASSLDSRNQPQHF | TGTGCCAGCAGTCTCGACAGCCGTAATCAGCCCCAGCATTTT
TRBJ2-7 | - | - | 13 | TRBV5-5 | CASSLGVLYEQYF | TGTGCCAGCAGCTTGGGTGTCTTATACGAGCAGTACTTC
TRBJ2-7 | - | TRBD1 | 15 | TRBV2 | CASSVPQTGRYEQYF | TGTGCCAGCAGTGTCCCACAGACAGGGCGGTACGAGCAGTACTTC
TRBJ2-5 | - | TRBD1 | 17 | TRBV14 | CASSQTWTGGFQETQYF | TGTGCCAGCAGCCAAACTTGGACAGGGGGCTTCCAAGAGACCCAGTACTTC
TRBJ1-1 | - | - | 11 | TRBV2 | CAIQMNTEAFF | TGTGCCATTCAAATGAACACTGAAGCTTTCTTT
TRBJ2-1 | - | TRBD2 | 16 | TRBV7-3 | CASSLLGLAGGNEQFF | TGTGCCAGCAGCTTATTGGGACTAGCGGGAGGAAATGAGCAGTTCTTC
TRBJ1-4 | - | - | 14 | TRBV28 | CASRLGQPTKGLFF | TGTGCCAGCAGATTAGGACAGCCGACGAAAGGACTGTTTTTT
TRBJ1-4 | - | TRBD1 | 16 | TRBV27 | CASSHPPTGNNEKLFF | TGTGCCAGCAGCCACCCCCCGACAGGGAATAATGAAAAACTGTTTTTT
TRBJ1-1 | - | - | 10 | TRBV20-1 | CSAWGGEAFF | TGCAGTGCTTGGGGGGGTGAAGCTTTCTTT
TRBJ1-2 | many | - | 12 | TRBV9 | CASSVAGNGYTF | TGTGCCAGCAGCGTAGCAGGGAATGGCTACACCTTC
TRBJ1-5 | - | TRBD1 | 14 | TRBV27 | CASSWTGGNQPQHF | TGTGCCAGCAGTTGGACAGGGGGTAATCAGCCCCAGCATTTT
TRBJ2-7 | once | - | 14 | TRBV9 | CASSGPGHHYEQYF | TGTGCCAGCAGCGGGCCGGGACACCACTACGAGCAGTACTTC
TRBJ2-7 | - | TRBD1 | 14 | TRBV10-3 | CAAEAGTGGYEQYF | TGTGCCGCAGAGGCCGGGACAGGGGGCTACGAGCAGTACTTC
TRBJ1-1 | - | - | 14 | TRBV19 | CASSPRQVVPEAFF | TGTGCCAGTAGTCCAAGACAGGTAGTGCCTGAAGCTTTCTTT